Listed here is a single T cell receptor (beta chain). This sample stems from a study of technical replicates of blood from a handful of donors. Only in-frame clones appear in the TCRdb table, and some are missing; sequencing was by immunoSEQ multiplex PCR. The sample has roughly 14,000 clones, approximately 81% seen once. This receptor was taken from a human donor in good health. What was sequenced was PBMCs.

Here the CDR3 DNA reads TGTGCCAGCAGAACCGACAGAACAACTAATGAAAAACTGTTTTTT. Its translation is CASRTDRTTNEKLFF. The V call is TRBV28, the J call TRBJ1-4; D is possibly TRBD1 (5 bases). Trimming shortened V by 6 bases and J by 0 bases, and 11 bases separated the two germline ends. The CDR3 runs 15 residues. Germline CDR1 and CDR2: MDHEN and SYDVKM.